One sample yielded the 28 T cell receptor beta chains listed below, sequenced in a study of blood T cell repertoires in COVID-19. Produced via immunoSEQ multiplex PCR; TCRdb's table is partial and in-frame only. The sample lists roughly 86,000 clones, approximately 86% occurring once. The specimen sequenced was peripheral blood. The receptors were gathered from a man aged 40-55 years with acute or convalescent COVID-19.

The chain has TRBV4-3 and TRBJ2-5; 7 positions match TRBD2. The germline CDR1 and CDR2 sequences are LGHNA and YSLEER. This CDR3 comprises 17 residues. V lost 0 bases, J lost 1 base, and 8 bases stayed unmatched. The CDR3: CASSQEGAGGGQETQYF. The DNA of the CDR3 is TGCGCCAGCAGCCAAGAAGGGGCTGGGGGGGGCCAAGAGACCCAGTACTTC.

The CDR3 DNA is TGCGCCAGCAGCCAAGTCCCAGGGGGTCATGGCTACACCTTC. Residues: CASSQVPGGHGYTF. The chain couples TRBV4-3 to TRBJ1-2; 7 nucleotides agree with TRBD1. The CDR3 is 14 amino acids. Germline V gene sequence: CDR1 LGHNA, CDR2 YSLEER. Trimming at V came to 1 base and at J to 6 bases, leaving 5 bases not matched to a gene.

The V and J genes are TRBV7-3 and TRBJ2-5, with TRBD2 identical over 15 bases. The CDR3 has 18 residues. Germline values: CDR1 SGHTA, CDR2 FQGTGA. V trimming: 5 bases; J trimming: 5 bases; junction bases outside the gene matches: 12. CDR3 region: CASSPRVGLAGGPETQYF. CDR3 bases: TGTGCCAGCAGCCCAAGAGTTGGACTAGCGGGGGGGCCGGAGACCCAGTACTTC. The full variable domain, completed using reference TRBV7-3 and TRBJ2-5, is GAGVSQTPSNKVTEKGKYVELRCDPISGHTALYWYRQSLGQGPEFLIYFQGTGAADDSGLPNDRFFAVRPEGSVSTLKIQRTERGDSAVYLCASSPRVGLAGGPETQYFGPGTRLLVL.

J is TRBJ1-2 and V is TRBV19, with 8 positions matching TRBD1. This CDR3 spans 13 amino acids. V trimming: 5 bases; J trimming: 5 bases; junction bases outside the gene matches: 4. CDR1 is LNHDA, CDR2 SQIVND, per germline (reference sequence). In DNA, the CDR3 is TGTGCCAGTAGTCCACAGGGGGAGTATGGCTACACCTTC. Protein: CASSPQGEYGYTF. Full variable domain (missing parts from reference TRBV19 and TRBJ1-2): DGGITQSPKYLFRKEGQNVTLSCEQNLNHDAMYWYRQDPGQGLRLIYYSQIVNDFQKGDIAEGYSVSREKKESFPLTVTSAQKNPTAFYLCASSPQGEYGYTFGSGTRLTVV.

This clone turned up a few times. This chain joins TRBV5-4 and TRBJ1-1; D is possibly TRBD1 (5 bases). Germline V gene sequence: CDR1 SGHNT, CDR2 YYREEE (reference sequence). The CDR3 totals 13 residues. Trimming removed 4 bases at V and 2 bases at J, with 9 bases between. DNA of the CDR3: TGTGCCAGCAGCCAGGGTGCCAACACTGAAGCTTTCTTT. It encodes CASSQGANTEAFF.

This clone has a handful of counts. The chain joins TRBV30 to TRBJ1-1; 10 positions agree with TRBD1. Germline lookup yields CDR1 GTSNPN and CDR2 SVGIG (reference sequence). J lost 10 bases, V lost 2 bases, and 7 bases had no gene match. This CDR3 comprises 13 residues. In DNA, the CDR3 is TGTGCCTGGAGTACCAACCGGGACAGGGGAGCTTTCTTT. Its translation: CAWSTNRDRGAFF. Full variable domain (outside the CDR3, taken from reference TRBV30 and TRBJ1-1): SQTIHQWPATLVQPVGSPLSLECTVEGTSNPNLYWYRQAAGRGLQLLFYSVGIGQISSEVPQNLSASRPQDRQFILSSKKLLLSDSGFYLCAWSTNRDRGAFFGQGTRLTVV.

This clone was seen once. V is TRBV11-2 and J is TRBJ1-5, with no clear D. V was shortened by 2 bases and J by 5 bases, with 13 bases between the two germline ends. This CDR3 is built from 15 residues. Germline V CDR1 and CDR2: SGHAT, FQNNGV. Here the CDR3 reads CASSLNGEPYQPQHF. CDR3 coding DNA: TGTGCCAGCAGCTTAAACGGGGAACCTTATCAGCCCCAGCATTTT.

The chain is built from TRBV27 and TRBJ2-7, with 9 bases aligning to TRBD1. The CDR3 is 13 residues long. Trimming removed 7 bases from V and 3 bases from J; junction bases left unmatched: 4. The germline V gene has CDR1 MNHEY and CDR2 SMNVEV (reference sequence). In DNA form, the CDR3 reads TGTGCCAGCAAGAAGACAGGGGGCTACGAGCAGTACTTC. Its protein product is CASKKTGGYEQYF.

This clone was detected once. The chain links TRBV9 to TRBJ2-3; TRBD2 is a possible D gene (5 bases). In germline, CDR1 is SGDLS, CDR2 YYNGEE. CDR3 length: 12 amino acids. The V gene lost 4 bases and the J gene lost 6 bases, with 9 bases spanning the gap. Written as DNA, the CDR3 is TGTGCCAGCAGCCTAGCCGGGGATACGCAGTATTTT. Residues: CASSLAGDTQYF.

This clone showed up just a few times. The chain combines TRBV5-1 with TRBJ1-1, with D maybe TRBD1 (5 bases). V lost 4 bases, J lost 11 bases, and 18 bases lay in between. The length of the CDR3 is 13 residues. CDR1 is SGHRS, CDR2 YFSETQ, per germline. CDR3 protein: CASSGAYGRTAFF. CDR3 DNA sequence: TGCGCCAGCAGCGGGGCCTATGGCAGGACGGCTTTCTTT.

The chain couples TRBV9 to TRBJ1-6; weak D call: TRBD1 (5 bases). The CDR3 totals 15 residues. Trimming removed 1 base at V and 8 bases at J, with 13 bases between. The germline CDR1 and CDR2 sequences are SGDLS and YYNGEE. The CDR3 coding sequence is TGTGCCAGCAGCGTAACGTCGTGGGGGGATTCACCCCTCCACTTT. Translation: CASSVTSWGDSPLHF. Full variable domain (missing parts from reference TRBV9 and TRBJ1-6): DSGVTQTPKHLITATGQRVTLRCSPRSGDLSVYWYQQSLDQGLQFLIQYYNGEERAKGNILERFSAQQFPDLHSELNLSSLELGDSALYFCASSVTSWGDSPLHFGNGTRLTVT.

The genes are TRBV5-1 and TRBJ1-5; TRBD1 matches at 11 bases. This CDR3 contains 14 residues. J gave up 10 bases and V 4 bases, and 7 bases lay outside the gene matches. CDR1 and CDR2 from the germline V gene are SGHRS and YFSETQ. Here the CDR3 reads CASSPGQGVGPQHF. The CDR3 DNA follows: TGCGCCAGCAGCCCGGGACAGGGGGTTGGCCCCCAGCATTTT.

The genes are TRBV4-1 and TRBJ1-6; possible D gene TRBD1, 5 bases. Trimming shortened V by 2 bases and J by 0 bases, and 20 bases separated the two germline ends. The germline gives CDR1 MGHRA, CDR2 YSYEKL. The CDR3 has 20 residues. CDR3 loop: CASSQTKEGWGSSYNSPLHF. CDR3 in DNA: TGCGCCAGCAGCCAAACGAAGGAGGGGTGGGGGAGCTCCTATAATTCACCCCTCCACTTT.

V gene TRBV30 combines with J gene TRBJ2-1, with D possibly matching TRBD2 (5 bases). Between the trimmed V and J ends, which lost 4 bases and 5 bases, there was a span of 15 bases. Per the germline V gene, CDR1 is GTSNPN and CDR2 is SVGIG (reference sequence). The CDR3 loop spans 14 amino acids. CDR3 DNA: TGTGCCTGGAAGGTTGCCGGGGTGAACAATGAGCAGTTCTTC. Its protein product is CAWKVAGVNNEQFF.

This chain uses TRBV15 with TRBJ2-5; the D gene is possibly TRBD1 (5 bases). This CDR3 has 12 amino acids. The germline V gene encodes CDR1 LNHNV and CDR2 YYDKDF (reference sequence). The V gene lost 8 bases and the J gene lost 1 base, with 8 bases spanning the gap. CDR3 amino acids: CATGASQETQYF. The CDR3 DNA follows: TGTGCCACCGGGGCCAGCCAAGAGACCCAGTACTTC.

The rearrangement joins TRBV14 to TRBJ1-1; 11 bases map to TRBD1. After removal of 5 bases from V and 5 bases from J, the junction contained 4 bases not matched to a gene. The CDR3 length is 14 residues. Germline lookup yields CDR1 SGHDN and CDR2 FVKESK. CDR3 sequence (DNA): TGTGCCAGCAGCGGACAGGGGGCGAGGACTGAAGCTTTCTTT. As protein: CASSGQGARTEAFF.

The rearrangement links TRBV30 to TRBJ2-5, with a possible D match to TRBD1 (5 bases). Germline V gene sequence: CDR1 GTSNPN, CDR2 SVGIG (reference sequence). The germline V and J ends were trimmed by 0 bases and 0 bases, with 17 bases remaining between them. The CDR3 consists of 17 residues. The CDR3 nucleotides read TGTGCCTGGAGTGTACCCGGAATACAGGATTACCAAGAGACCCAGTACTTC. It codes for CAWSVPGIQDYQETQYF.

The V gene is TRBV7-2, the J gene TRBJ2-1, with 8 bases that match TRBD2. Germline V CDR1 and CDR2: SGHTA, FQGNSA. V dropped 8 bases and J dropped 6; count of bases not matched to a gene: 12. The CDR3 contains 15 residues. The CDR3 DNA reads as TGTGCCAGCCTCACCGGGACTAGTTTCGTCAATGAGCAGTTCTTC. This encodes CASLTGTSFVNEQFF.

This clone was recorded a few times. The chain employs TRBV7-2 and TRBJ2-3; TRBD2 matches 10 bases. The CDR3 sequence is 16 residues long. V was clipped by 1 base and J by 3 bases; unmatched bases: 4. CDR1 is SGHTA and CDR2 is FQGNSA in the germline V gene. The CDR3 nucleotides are TGTGCCAGCAGCTTAGGAGGACTAGCGGCTACAGATACGCAGTATTTT. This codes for CASSLGGLAATDTQYF.

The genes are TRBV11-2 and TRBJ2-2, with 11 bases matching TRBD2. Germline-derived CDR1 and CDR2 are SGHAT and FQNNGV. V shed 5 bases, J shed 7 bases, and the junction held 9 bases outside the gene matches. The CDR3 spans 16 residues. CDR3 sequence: CASSPRTSGFGGELFF. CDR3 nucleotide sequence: TGTGCCAGCAGCCCACGGACTAGCGGGTTTGGCGGGGAGCTGTTTTTT.

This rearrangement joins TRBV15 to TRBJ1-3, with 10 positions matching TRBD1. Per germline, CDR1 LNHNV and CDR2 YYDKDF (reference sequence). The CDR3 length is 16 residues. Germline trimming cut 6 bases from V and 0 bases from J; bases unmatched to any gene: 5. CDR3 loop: CATSTGQGFSGNTIYF. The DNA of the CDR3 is TGTGCCACCAGTACGGGACAGGGGTTCTCTGGAAACACCATATATTTT.

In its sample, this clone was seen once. The CDR3 loop reads CASSQASGGLSYEQYF. As DNA, the CDR3 is TGTGCCAGCAGCCAAGCCAGCGGGGGGCTCTCCTACGAGCAGTACTTC. The rearrangement joins TRBV4-2 to TRBJ2-7; 9 bases are shared with TRBD2. The CDR3 runs to 16 residues. V gave up 1 base and J gave up 0 bases; unmatched junction bases: 4. Germline CDR1 is LGHNA and CDR2 is YNFKEQ.

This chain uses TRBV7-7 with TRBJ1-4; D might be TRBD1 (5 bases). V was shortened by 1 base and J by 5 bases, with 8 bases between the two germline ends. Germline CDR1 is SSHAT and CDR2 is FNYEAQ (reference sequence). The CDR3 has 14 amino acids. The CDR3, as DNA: TGTGCCAGCAGCTTAGGGCCAGGGAATGAAAAACTGTTTTTT. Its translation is CASSLGPGNEKLFF.

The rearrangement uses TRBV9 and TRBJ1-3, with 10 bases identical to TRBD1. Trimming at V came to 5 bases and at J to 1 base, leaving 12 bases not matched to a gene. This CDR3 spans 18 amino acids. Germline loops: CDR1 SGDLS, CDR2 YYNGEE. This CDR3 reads CASSSGTGAYSSGNTIYF. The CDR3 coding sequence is TGTGCCAGCAGTTCCGGGACAGGGGCTTATTCGTCTGGAAACACCATATATTTT.

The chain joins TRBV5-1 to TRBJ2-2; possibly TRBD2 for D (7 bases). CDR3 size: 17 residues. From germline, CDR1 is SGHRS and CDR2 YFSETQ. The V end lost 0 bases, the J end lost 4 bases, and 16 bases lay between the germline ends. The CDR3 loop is CASSLAGGQGGTGELFF. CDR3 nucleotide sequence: TGCGCCAGCAGCTTGGCCGGGGGGCAGGGAGGCACCGGGGAGCTGTTTTTT. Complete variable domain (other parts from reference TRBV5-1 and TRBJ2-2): KAGVTQTPRYLIKTRGQQVTLSCSPISGHRSVSWYQQTPGQGLQFLFEYFSETQRNKGNFPGRFSGRQFSNSRSEMNVSTLELGDSALYLCASSLAGGQGGTGELFFGEGSRLTVL.

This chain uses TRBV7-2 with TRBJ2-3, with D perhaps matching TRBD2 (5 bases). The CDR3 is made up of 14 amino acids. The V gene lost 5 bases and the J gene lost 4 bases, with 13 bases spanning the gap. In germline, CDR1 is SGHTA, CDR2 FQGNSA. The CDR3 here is CASSPIRTADTQYF. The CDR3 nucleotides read TGTGCCAGCAGCCCGATAAGGACTGCAGATACGCAGTATTTT.

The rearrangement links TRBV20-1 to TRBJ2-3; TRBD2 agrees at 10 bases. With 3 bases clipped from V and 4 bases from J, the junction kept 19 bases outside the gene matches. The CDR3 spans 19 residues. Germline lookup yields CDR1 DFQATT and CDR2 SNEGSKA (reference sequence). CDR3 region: CSASKNRGGLAGEADTQYF. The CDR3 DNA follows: TGCAGTGCTAGTAAAAACAGGGGTGGGCTAGCGGGAGAGGCAGATACGCAGTATTTT.

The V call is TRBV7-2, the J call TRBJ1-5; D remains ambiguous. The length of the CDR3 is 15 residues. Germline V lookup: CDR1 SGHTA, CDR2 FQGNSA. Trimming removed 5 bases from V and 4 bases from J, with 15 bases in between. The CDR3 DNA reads TGTGCCAGCAGCCTTAACGGGGTTTCAAATCAGCCCCAGCATTTT. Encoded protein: CASSLNGVSNQPQHF.